This TCR beta chain is drawn from a study of blood T cell repertoires in COVID-19. Under the authors' procedure: Estimation of nucleated cell counts relied on the amplification of reference gene primers. TCRdb's copy holds only in-frame clones and misses some; the assay was immunoSEQ multiplex PCR. V, J and clone size reflect that table, while D and trimming were determined from the DNA. The sample yields some 500,000 clones, approximately 88% seen once. The receptor was derived from a woman between 50 and 59 years old with COVID-19, enrolled during active disease. Input material: peripheral blood.

CDR3 sequence reads: CASSPGRQVYEQYF. In DNA, the CDR3 is TGTGCCAGCTCACCAGGTCGGCAGGTCTACGAGCAGTACTTC. This chain joins TRBV18 and TRBJ2-7; D remains unclear. CDR1 KGHSH and CDR2 LQKENI come from the germline V gene. V shed 2 bases and J shed 3 bases, with 11 bases lying between them. There are 14 residues in the CDR3. The variable domain in full, with the rest retrieved from reference TRBV18 and TRBJ2-7, is NAGVMQNPRHLVRRRGQEARLRCSPMKGHSHVYWYRQLPEEGLKFMVYLQKENIIDESGMPKERFSAEFPKEGPSILRIQQVVRGDSAAYFCASSPGRQVYEQYFGPGTRLTVT.